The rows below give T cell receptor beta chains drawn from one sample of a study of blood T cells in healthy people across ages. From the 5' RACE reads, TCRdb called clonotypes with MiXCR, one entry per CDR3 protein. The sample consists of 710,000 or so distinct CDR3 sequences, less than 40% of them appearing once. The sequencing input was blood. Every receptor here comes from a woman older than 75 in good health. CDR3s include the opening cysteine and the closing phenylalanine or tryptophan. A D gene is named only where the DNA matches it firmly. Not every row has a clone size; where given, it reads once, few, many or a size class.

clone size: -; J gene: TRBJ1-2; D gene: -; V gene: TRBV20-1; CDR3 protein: CSARVPGGGGYTF; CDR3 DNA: TGCAGTGCTAGAGTCCCGGGGGGGGGTGGCTACACCTTC
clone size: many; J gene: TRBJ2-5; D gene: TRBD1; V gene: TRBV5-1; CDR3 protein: CASSPLTGGEGETQYF; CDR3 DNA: TGCGCCAGCAGCCCCTTGACAGGGGGAGAGGGAGAGACCCAGTACTTC
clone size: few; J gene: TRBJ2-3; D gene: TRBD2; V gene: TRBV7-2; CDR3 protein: CASSLRVAGGADTQYF; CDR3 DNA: TGTGCCAGCAGCTTAAGGGTAGCGGGGGGCGCGGATACGCAGTATTTT
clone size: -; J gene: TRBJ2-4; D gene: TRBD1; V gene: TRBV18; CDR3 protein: CASSFGTGKEQYF; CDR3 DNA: TGTGCCAGCTCATTCGGGACAGGGAAAGAGCAGTACTTC
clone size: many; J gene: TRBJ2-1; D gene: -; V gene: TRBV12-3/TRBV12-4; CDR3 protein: CASRKLMDEQFF; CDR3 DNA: TGTGCCAGCAGGAAGCTTATGGATGAGCAGTTCTTC
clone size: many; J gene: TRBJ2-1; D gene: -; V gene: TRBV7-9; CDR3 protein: CASSYSRGQYNEQFF; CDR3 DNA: TGTGCCAGCAGTTACTCCCGGGGACAATACAATGAGCAGTTCTTC
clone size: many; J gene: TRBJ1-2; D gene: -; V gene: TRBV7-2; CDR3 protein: CASSWSGSGYTF; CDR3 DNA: TGTGCCAGCAGCTGGTCAGGGAGCGGCTACACCTTC
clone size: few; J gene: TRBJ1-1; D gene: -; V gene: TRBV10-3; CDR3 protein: CAISEWQANTEAFF; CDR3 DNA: TGTGCCATCAGTGAGTGGCAGGCGAACACTGAAGCTTTCTTT
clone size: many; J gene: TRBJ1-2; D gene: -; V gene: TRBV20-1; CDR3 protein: CSARDQDEGYTF; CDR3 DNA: TGCAGTGCTAGAGATCAGGATGAGGGCTACACCTTC
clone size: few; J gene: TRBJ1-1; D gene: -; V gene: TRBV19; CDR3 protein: CASSSLGGTEAFF; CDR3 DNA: TGTGCCAGCAGCTCCCTCGGGGGCACTGAAGCTTTCTTT
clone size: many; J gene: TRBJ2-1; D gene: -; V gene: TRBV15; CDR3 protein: CATSREGGRYNEQFF; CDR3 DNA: TGTGCCACCAGCAGAGAAGGGGGGCGATACAATGAGCAGTTCTTC
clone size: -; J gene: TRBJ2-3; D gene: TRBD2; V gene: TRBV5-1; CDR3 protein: CASSSPGLANPGDTQYF; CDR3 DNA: TGCGCCAGCAGTTCCCCGGGACTAGCGAATCCTGGGGATACGCAGTATTTT
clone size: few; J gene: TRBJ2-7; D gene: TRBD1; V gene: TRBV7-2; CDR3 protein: CASSQTGVAYEQYF; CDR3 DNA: TGTGCCAGCAGCCAGACAGGGGTCGCCTACGAGCAGTACTTC
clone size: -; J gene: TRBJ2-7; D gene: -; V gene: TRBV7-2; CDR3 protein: CASTSSWIYEQYF; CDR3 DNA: TGTGCCAGCACCTCTTCATGGATCTACGAGCAGTACTTC
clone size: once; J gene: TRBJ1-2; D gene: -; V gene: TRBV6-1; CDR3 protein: CASSLGILGNYGYTF; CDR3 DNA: TGTGCCAGCAGCCTCGGGATACTAGGGAACTATGGCTACACCTTC
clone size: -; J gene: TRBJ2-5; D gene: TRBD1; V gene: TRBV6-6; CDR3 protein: CASSDGRGQDTQYF; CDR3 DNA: TGTGCCAGCAGTGATGGCAGGGGGCAAGACACCCAGTACTTC
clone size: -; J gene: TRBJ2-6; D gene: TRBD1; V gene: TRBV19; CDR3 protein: CASSPGQGPGANVLTF; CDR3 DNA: TGTGCCAGTAGTCCCGGACAGGGGCCTGGGGCCAACGTCCTGACTTTC
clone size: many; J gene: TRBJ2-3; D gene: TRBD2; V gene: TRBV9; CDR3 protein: CASSVAAGGIGDTQYF; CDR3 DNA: TGTGCCAGCAGCGTAGCAGCGGGGGGCATAGGAGATACGCAGTATTTT
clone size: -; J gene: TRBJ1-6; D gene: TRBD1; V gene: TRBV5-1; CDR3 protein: CASSSRQGEGSPLHF; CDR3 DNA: TGCGCCAGCAGCTCGCGACAGGGCGAAGGTTCACCCCTCCACTTT
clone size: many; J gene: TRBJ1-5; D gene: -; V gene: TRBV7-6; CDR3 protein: CASSLESGNQPQHF; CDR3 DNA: TGCGCCAGCAGCTTGGAGTCAGGCAATCAGCCCCAGCATTTT
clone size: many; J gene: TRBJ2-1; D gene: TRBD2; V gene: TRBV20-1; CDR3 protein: CSATRLAGGYNEQFF; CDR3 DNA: TGCAGTGCCACCCGACTAGCGGGGGGATACAATGAGCAGTTCTTC
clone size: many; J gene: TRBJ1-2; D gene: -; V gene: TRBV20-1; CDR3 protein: CSAREGSSGYTF; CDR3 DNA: TGCAGTGCTAGAGAGGGAAGTAGCGGCTACACCTTC
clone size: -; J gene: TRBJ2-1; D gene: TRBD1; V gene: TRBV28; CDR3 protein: CASRGTGARRNEQFF; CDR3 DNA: TGTGCCAGCAGGGGGACAGGGGCCCGTCGTAATGAGCAGTTCTTC